This T cell receptor beta chain was recorded in a study of CD8 T cells in ankylosing spondylitis. Germline V gene data show CDR1 as SGDLS and CDR2 as YYNGEE. The length of the CDR3 is 18 residues. Trimming cost V 3 bases and J 3 bases; bases outside gene matches: 12. Findings and limits, study-wide: Disease-linked clones displayed a CD8+ phenotype and appeared relatively rarely in peripheral blood.

Libraries for TCR beta were made by quantitative 5'-RACE with molecular barcodes. Using its own MiXCR run on the 5' RACE reads, TCRdb lists one record per CDR3 protein. The data hold approximately 250,000 distinct CDR3 sequences, with approximately 8% observed a single time. This clonotype was recorded many times. What it binds is not known. The sequenced sample consisted of blood, either unsorted or a sorted T cell fraction (not recorded which). This clonotype was sampled from a female donor with ankylosing spondylitis or in good health (not recorded which). This sequence joins TRBV9 and TRBJ2-1; the match to TRBD2 covers 10 bases. CDR3 region: CASSEVRRTSGNYNEQFF. The CDR3 nucleotides are TGTGCCAGCAGCGAGGTGAGAAGGACTAGCGGAAACTACAATGAGCAGTTCTTC. Full variable domain (remainder filled in from reference TRBV9 and TRBJ2-1): DSGVTQTPKHLITATGQRVTLRCSPRSGDLSVYWYQQSLDQGLQFLIQYYNGEERAKGNILERFSAQQFPDLHSELNLSSLELGDSALYFCASSEVRRTSGNYNEQFFGPGTRLTVL.